This is a list of T cell receptor beta chains from one sample in a study of blood T cell repertoires in COVID-19. Only in-frame clones appear in the TCRdb table, and some are missing; sequencing was by immunoSEQ multiplex PCR. This sample has roughly 130,000 clones, with about four fifths found just once. Sequenced input: peripheral blood. The receptors come from a man between 35 and 55 years old with active or convalescent COVID-19. CDR3s include the opening cysteine and the closing phenylalanine or tryptophan. D genes are given only for firm matches. Rows may omit the clone size; those that give it use once, few, many or a size class.

d_gene: TRBD1; j_gene: TRBJ1-4; v_gene: TRBV5-4; abundance: .; CDR3nt: TGTGCCAGCAGCTTGGGACAGGGCGCAACTAATGAAAAACTGTTTTTT; CDR3aa: CASSLGQGATNEKLFF
d_gene: TRBD1; j_gene: TRBJ1-3; v_gene: TRBV19; abundance: .; CDR3nt: TGTGCCAGTAGTCTCCCAGGGACAGGGGGAGGAAACACCATATATTTT; CDR3aa: CASSLPGTGGGNTIYF
d_gene: TRBD2; j_gene: TRBJ2-3; v_gene: TRBV9; abundance: .; CDR3nt: TGTGCCAGCAGCGCTAGCGGGGGTTTCGCAGATACGCAGTATTTT; CDR3aa: CASSASGGFADTQYF
d_gene: TRBD2; j_gene: TRBJ2-2; v_gene: TRBV29-1; abundance: .; CDR3nt: TGCAGCGTTGATCTAGCGGGGGTGACCGGGGAGCTGTTTTTT; CDR3aa: CSVDLAGVTGELFF
d_gene: TRBD2; j_gene: TRBJ2-5; v_gene: TRBV6-1; abundance: few; CDR3nt: TGTGCCAGCAGTGAACTAGCGGGGGGCCAAGAGACCCAGTACTTC; CDR3aa: CASSELAGGQETQYF
d_gene: TRBD2; j_gene: TRBJ2-4; v_gene: TRBV4-3; abundance: .; CDR3nt: TGCGCCAGCAGCCAAGAAAGAGTAGCGGGGGGAACAGGCTCCAAAAACATTCAGTACTTC; CDR3aa: CASSQERVAGGTGSKNIQYF
d_gene: .; j_gene: TRBJ1-4; v_gene: TRBV29-1; abundance: once; CDR3nt: TGCAGCGTTGCTTCGCAGTACAATGAAAAACTGTTTTTT; CDR3aa: CSVASQYNEKLFF
d_gene: TRBD1; j_gene: TRBJ1-1; v_gene: TRBV4-2; abundance: .; CDR3nt: TGTGCCAGCAGCCAAGATTCGGGGACGGTTCTCCCGACAGGGGGGAGCCCTGAAGCTTTCTTT; CDR3aa: CASSQDSGTVLPTGGSPEAFF
d_gene: TRBD1; j_gene: TRBJ1-6; v_gene: TRBV2; abundance: .; CDR3nt: TGTGCCAGCAGTTTACAGGGGGCTAATTCACCCCTCCACTTT; CDR3aa: CASSLQGANSPLHF
d_gene: .; j_gene: TRBJ1-3; v_gene: TRBV28; abundance: .; CDR3nt: TGTGCCAGCGGAACAGGAACCTTCTCTGGAAACACCATATATTTT; CDR3aa: CASGTGTFSGNTIYF
d_gene: .; j_gene: TRBJ1-3; v_gene: TRBV6-5; abundance: .; CDR3nt: TGTGCCAGCAAAGGAGCAGGGGTCCCTGGAAACACCATATATTTT; CDR3aa: CASKGAGVPGNTIYF
d_gene: .; j_gene: TRBJ1-4; v_gene: TRBV7-9; abundance: .; CDR3nt: TGTGCCAGCAGTTTTGACAGGTCAACTAATGAAAAACTGTTTTTT; CDR3aa: CASSFDRSTNEKLFF
d_gene: TRBD1; j_gene: TRBJ1-6; v_gene: TRBV7-9; abundance: .; CDR3nt: TGTGCCAGCAGCCAGCAGACAGGGCCTGGTTCACCCCTCCACTTT; CDR3aa: CASSQQTGPGSPLHF